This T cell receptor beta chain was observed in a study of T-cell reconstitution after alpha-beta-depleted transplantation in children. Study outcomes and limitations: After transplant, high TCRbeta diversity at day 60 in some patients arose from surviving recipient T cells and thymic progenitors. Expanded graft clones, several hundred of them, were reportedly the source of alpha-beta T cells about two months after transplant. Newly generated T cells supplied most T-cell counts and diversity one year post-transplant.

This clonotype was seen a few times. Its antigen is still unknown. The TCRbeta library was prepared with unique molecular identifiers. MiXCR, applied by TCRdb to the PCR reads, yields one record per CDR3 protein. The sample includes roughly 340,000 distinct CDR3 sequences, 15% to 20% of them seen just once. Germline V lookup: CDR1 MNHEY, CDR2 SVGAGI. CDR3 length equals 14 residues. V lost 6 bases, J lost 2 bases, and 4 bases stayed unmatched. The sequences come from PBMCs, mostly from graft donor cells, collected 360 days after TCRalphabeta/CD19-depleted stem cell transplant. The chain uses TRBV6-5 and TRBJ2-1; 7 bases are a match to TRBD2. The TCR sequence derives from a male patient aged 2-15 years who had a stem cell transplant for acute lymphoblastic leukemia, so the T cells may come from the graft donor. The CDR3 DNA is TGTGCCAGCAGCCAGACTAGCCCCTACAATGAGCAGTTCTTC. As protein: CASSQTSPYNEQFF.